One and the same sample provided the 9 T cell receptor beta chains below, sequenced in a study of immune evolution from preneoplasia to lung adenocarcinoma. Using immunoSEQ multiplex PCR, the repertoire was profiled, and TCRdb retains in-frame clones only, with some absent. The sample holds around 3,500 clones, approximately 51% seen once. The sample taken for sequencing was FFPE normal lung tissue adjacent to the tumor. These receptors were taken from a person aged 45 to 59 with lung adenocarcinoma.

This clone has only a few counts. V is TRBV4-1 and J is TRBJ2-7, with D unclear. Germline CDR1 and CDR2: MGHRA and YSYEKL. This CDR3 region has 15 residues. Trimming removed 1 base at V and 2 bases at J, with 12 bases between. CDR3 residues: CASSQGASGAYEQYF. The CDR3 nucleotides are TGCGCCAGCAGCCAAGGGGCGTCCGGAGCCTACGAGCAGTACTTC.

J is TRBJ1-1 and V is TRBV6-1, with D maybe TRBD1 (5 bases). Trimming pared 6 bases from V and 4 bases from J, leaving 15 bases between. The germline gives CDR1 MNHNS, CDR2 SASEGT. The CDR3 has 14 residues. CDR3 DNA sequence: TGTGCCAGCAGCCGGGACCAGGCGGTCACTGAAGCTTTCTTT. It specifies CASSRDQAVTEAFF.

The V call is TRBV4-1, the J call TRBJ1-6; 8 nucleotides match TRBD1. The germline V gene encodes CDR1 MGHRA and CDR2 YSYEKL. This CDR3 region has 20 residues. The V and J ends lost 0 bases and 0 bases, in that order; junction bases with no gene match: 10. The CDR3 DNA reads TGCGCCAGCAGCCAAGATCAGGGGACAGGACTACTCTCCTATAATTCACCCCTCCACTTT. It encodes CASSQDQGTGLLSYNSPLHF.

This chain connects TRBV5-6 to TRBJ2-3; 10 bases are shared with TRBD2. The length of the CDR3 is 12 residues. J lost 9 bases, V lost 5 bases, and 3 bases had no gene match. The germline gives CDR1 SGHDT, CDR2 YYEEEE. In nucleotides, the CDR3 is TGTGCCAGCAGAGGGACTAGCGCGACGCAGTATTTT. Protein product: CASRGTSATQYF.

The rearrangement uses TRBV5-1 and TRBJ2-1; 9 nucleotides match TRBD1. V trimming: 4 bases; J trimming: 8 bases; junction bases outside the gene matches: 13. The CDR3 is made up of 16 amino acids. CDR1 and CDR2 from the germline V gene are SGHRS and YFSETQ. CDR3 protein: CASSLGQGFSWDEQFF. The CDR3 nucleotides are TGCGCCAGCAGCCTAGGACAGGGGTTTTCTTGGGATGAGCAGTTCTTC.

Sample share makes this clone large. The J gene is TRBJ2-7, the V gene TRBV11-2, with D possibly being TRBD2 (6 bases). This CDR3 contains 15 residues. CDR1 is SGHAT and CDR2 is FQNNGV in the germline V gene. Trimming left V 3 bases short and J 0 bases short, with 12 bases between. The CDR3 sequence is CASSLEGSSSYEQYF. In DNA, the CDR3 is TGTGCCAGCAGCTTGGAGGGATCGAGCTCCTACGAGCAGTACTTC.

This chain links TRBV6-5 with TRBJ2-1; a weak D match, TRBD2 (6 bases). This CDR3 spans 12 amino acids. CDR1 is MNHEY, CDR2 SVGAGI, per germline. The V and J ends lost 6 bases and 10 bases respectively, with 13 bases between them. The CDR3 is CASRGSGGEQFF. CDR3 nucleotides: TGTGCCAGCAGGGGTAGCGGCGGAGAGCAGTTCTTC.

V usage is TRBV7-9 and J usage is TRBJ2-1; 16 bases align to TRBD2. Germline trimming cut 3 bases from V and 13 bases from J; bases unmatched to any gene: 3. Germline V gene data show CDR1 as SEHNR and CDR2 as FQNEAQ (reference sequence). The CDR3 spans 14 residues. CDR3 sequence reads: CASSFGTSGGGQFF. In DNA, the CDR3 is TGTGCCAGCAGCTTTGGGACTAGCGGGGGGGGTCAGTTCTTC. Supplemented by reference TRBV7-9 and TRBJ2-1, the full variable domain reads DTGVSQNPRHKITKRGQNVTFRCDPISEHNRLYWYRQTLGQGPEFLTYFQNEAQLEKSRLLSDRFSAERPKGSFSTLEIQRTEQGDSAMYLCASSFGTSGGGQFFGPGTRLTVL.

The V call is TRBV30, the J call TRBJ1-1, with unresolved D. The CDR3 is 13 residues long. Germline CDR1 and CDR2: GTSNPN and SVGIG (reference sequence). V gave up 3 bases and J gave up 4 bases, with 12 bases separating them. The CDR3 DNA is TGTGCCTGGAGGTGGGAGGGAGGCACTGAAGCTTTCTTT. Encoded protein: CAWRWEGGTEAFF.